This is a list of T cell receptor beta chains from one sample in a study of T cell repertoires in cytomegalovirus infection. TCRdb analysed the reads with MiXCR anew, one entry per CDR3 protein. This sample has a few hundred thousand distinct CDR3 sequences, with more than 9% found just once. The sequenced material came from PBMCs. The source is a human donor in good health (CMV status not recorded). Some clones in this sample may be carry-over from other donors' samples. Both conserved end residues are part of each CDR3. A D gene is named only where the DNA matches it firmly. Only some rows state a clone size, as once, few, many or a class for expanded clones.

cdr3_aa: CASSPPDQQETQYF
cdr3_nt: TGTGCCAGCAGCCCCCCGGACCAGCAAGAGACCCAGTACTTC
d_call: .
clone_size: .
cdr3_length: 14
j_call: TRBJ2-5
v_call: TRBV9

cdr3_aa: CASSGQGPSYGYTF
cdr3_nt: TGTGCCAGCAGTGGGCAGGGGCCGAGCTATGGCTACACCTTC
d_call: .
clone_size: .
cdr3_length: 14
j_call: TRBJ1-2
v_call: TRBV25-1

cdr3_aa: CASSQGVDGDTQYF
cdr3_nt: TGTGCCAGCAGCCAAGGAGTCGACGGAGATACGCAGTATTTT
d_call: .
clone_size: many
cdr3_length: 14
j_call: TRBJ2-3
v_call: TRBV4-2

cdr3_aa: CASSTGVYTGELFF
cdr3_nt: TGTGCCAGCAGCACAGGAGTATACACCGGGGAGCTGTTTTTT
d_call: .
clone_size: many
cdr3_length: 14
j_call: TRBJ2-2
v_call: TRBV7-2

cdr3_aa: CSARDLFRGDTQYF
cdr3_nt: TGCAGTGCTAGAGATCTCTTCAGAGGAGATACGCAGTATTTT
d_call: .
clone_size: many
cdr3_length: 14
j_call: TRBJ2-3
v_call: TRBV20-1

cdr3_aa: CASSLGEGSMNTEAFF
cdr3_nt: TGTGCCAGCAGTTTAGGAGAGGGCAGCATGAACACTGAAGCTTTCTTT
d_call: .
clone_size: many
cdr3_length: 16
j_call: TRBJ1-1
v_call: TRBV12-3/TRBV12-4

cdr3_aa: CASSLSPDRLNTEAFF
cdr3_nt: TGTGCCAGCAGTTTATCCCCGGACAGATTGAACACTGAAGCTTTCTTT
d_call: .
clone_size: many
cdr3_length: 16
j_call: TRBJ1-1
v_call: TRBV28

cdr3_aa: CASSLLGQIRDTQYF
cdr3_nt: TGTGCCAGCAGTCTCCTCGGACAGATCAGGGATACGCAGTATTTT
d_call: .
clone_size: many
cdr3_length: 15
j_call: TRBJ2-3
v_call: TRBV28

cdr3_aa: CASSPVTGGQETQYF
cdr3_nt: TGTGCCAGCAGCCCGGTGACAGGGGGCCAAGAGACCCAGTACTTC
d_call: TRBD1
clone_size: many
cdr3_length: 15
j_call: TRBJ2-5
v_call: TRBV7-2

cdr3_aa: CASSAERVTGELFF
cdr3_nt: TGTGCCAGCAGCGCAGAGCGGGTCACCGGGGAGCTGTTTTTT
d_call: .
clone_size: .
cdr3_length: 14
j_call: TRBJ2-2
v_call: TRBV14